Listed below are T cell receptor beta chains from one sample, sequenced in a study of Ad26.COV2.S vaccination and SARS-CoV-2 variants. Assay used: immunoSEQ multiplex PCR; TCRdb lists only in-frame clones, some missing. The sample lists about 480,000 clones, roughly 89% occurring once. Material: peripheral blood, obtained in a trial of Ad26.COV2.S vaccine versus placebo. The receptors shown here come from a person between 18 and 65 years old who received the Ad26.COV2.S COVID-19 vaccine or a placebo. Both conserved end residues are part of each CDR3. D genes are given only for firm matches. Size tells how often a clone was seen (once, few, many) or the class of an expanded clone, and some rows leave it out.

TGTGCCAGCAGAGCCGGGATCTCCTACGAGCAGTACTTC CASRAGISYEQYF TRBJ2-7 . . TRBV28
TGTGCCAGTAGACAGAGCAGCACAGATACGCAGTATTTT CASRQSSTDTQYF TRBJ2-3 . . TRBV19
TGTGCCAGCAGCTTAATAGCGGGAGGCCGGGAGACCCAGTACTTC CASSLIAGGRETQYF TRBJ2-5 . TRBD2 TRBV7-6
TGTGCCAGCAGTTACGGGGGAGACAAACTGTTTTTT CASSYGGDKLFF TRBJ1-4 . . TRBV6-5
TGTGCCAGTGGACGGACGGGGATGAACACTGAAGCTTTCTTT CASGRTGMNTEAFF TRBJ1-1 . . TRBV19
TGTGCCAGCAGCGGGGCCGGGACAGTTTACAATGAGCAGTTCTTC CASSGAGTVYNEQFF TRBJ2-1 once TRBD1 TRBV9
TGTGCCAGCAGCTTACAGGGGGTCGGTGAGCAGTACTTC CASSLQGVGEQYF TRBJ2-7 . TRBD1 TRBV11-3
TGTGCCACCAGCAGGGCCTCCATGGCAAAAGATACGCAGTATTTT CATSRASMAKDTQYF TRBJ2-3 . . TRBV15
TGTGCCATCAGTGAGTACGGCCAGGGCTTCTCGAATGAGCAGTTCTTC CAISEYGQGFSNEQFF TRBJ2-1 . . TRBV10-3
TGTGCTAGTGGTTTGGAGGGGAGCTCGATGAACACTGAAGCTTTCTTT CASGLEGSSMNTEAFF TRBJ1-1 . . TRBV12-5
TGTGCCAGCAGCCAAGTGCGGGCAGGGGGTTCTGGAAACACCATATATTTT CASSQVRAGGSGNTIYF TRBJ1-3 few TRBD1 TRBV4-2
TGCGCCAGCAGCTTGAAGGTCGGGGAAAAACTGTTTTTT CASSLKVGEKLFF TRBJ1-4 few . TRBV5-1
TGCGCCAGCAGCCTCTCTTTGAACACTGAAGCTTTCTTT CASSLSLNTEAFF TRBJ1-1 . . TRBV5-1
TGCGCCAGCAGTCACAAGCAGGGAGCTGAGCAGTTCTTC CASSHKQGAEQFF TRBJ2-1 . . TRBV5-1
TGTGCCAGCAGCCCGTTCACAGCTATGAACACTGAAGCTTTCTTT CASSPFTAMNTEAFF TRBJ1-1 . . TRBV7-2
TGTGCCAGCAGTTGGGAGCGGGAGTTAGAGACCCAGTACTTC CASSWERELETQYF TRBJ2-5 few TRBD2 TRBV28
TGTGCCAGCAGTTTTTTGAACGGACACAATGAGCAGTTCTTC CASSFLNGHNEQFF TRBJ2-1 . . TRBV27
TGCGCCAGCAGCTTGAGCGGAGGGGAAGAGACCCAGTACTTC CASSLSGGEETQYF TRBJ2-5 . . TRBV5-1
TGTGCCAGCAACCCCGGGACAGCAAATAATTCACCCCTCCACTTT CASNPGTANNSPLHF TRBJ1-6 . TRBD1 TRBV28
TGTGCAAGTCGCCGACAGGGGGTAGGACAGCCCCAGCATTTT CASRRQGVGQPQHF TRBJ1-5 . . TRBV12-2
TGTGCCAGCAGCTTGGGATCCACAGGGTTGGATGAGCAGTTCTTC CASSLGSTGLDEQFF TRBJ2-1 . . TRBV7-9
TGTGCCAGCAGTGGCACAGGGAGGATTGAGCAGTTCTTC CASSGTGRIEQFF TRBJ2-1 . . TRBV2
TGTGCCAGCAGTTTAGGGGGGGGCCATGGCTACACCTTC CASSLGGGHGYTF TRBJ1-2 . . TRBV27
TGTGCCAGCAGCTTGATCTCGGGCGAGCAGTTCTTC CASSLISGEQFF TRBJ2-1 . . TRBV5-6
TGTGCCAGCTCCTCAAACGGGGAGGGCAATCAGCCCCAGCATTTT CASSSNGEGNQPQHF TRBJ1-5 . . TRBV18
TGTGCCAGCAGCCTGGGTCTTTACGAGCAGTACTTC CASSLGLYEQYF TRBJ2-7 . . TRBV11-2
TGTGCCAGCAGTGAAGCTAGGCCAGATACGCAGTATTTT CASSEARPDTQYF TRBJ2-3 . . TRBV25-1
TGTGCCAGCAGCTTAGGCCCAGGGTACTCGGGTACGCAGTATTTT CASSLGPGYSGTQYF TRBJ2-3 . . TRBV5-4
TGTGCCAGCTCACCCCGGGGGAGGGCCGTAAATGAGCAGTTCTTC CASSPRGRAVNEQFF TRBJ2-1 . TRBD2 TRBV18